This TCR beta chain derives from a study of blood T cell repertoires in COVID-19. In its sample, this clone was seen once. Authors' methods: It was from reference gene primer amplification that nucleated cell counts were estimated. Sequenced by immunoSEQ multiplex PCR; TCRdb stores in-frame clones only, minus some. V and J calls plus clone size are reproduced from that table; the DNA served to infer D and trimming. In the table there are some 100,000 clones, around 90% of which are singletons. V gave up 4 bases and J gave up 6 bases; unmatched junction bases: 7. The CDR3 sequence is 14 residues long. Germline V CDR1 and CDR2: SGHRS, YFSETQ.

This TCR was recovered from a human donor in a cohort sampled during active COVID-19. The chain links TRBV5-1 to TRBJ2-1, with 7 bases matching TRBD2. Sequencing was performed on peripheral blood. CDR3 sequence: CASSPPSGVNEQFF. The CDR3 region has the DNA TGCGCCAGCAGCCCCCCCAGCGGGGTCAATGAGCAGTTCTTC.